Listed below are T cell receptor beta chains from one sample, sequenced in a study of T cells expressing NK-cell markers. TCRdb re-called the 5' RACE reads and gives one entry per CDR3 protein, without DNA. This specimen shows about 460,000 distinct CDR3 sequences; the ten leading clones hold approximately 1.4%. The sequenced sample consisted of blood T cells: a sorted CD56 or NKG2C T cell subset, CD4+ or CD8+ T cells, or bulk PBMC T cells (not recorded which). These receptors came from a woman in her forties or fifties in good health. Both conserved end residues are part of each CDR3. Each record gives: J gene, V gene, CDR3 protein.

TRBJ2-2	TRBV3-1	CASSQGPSGITGELFF
TRBJ2-7	TRBV15	CATSRAHLRDKSYEQYF
TRBJ2-1	TRBV4-1	CASSQFSTSYNEQFF
TRBJ2-2	TRBV18	CASSPEVAFRTGELFF
TRBJ2-1	TRBV6-6	CASGAGVVSYNEQFF
TRBJ2-3	TRBV11-2	CASTPFEATQYF
TRBJ1-2	TRBV24-1	CATSDPSTGVYGYTF
TRBJ2-1	TRBV24-1	CATSDLSGPGIPNEQFF
TRBJ2-2	TRBV12-3/TRBV12-4	CASTKVTGELFF
TRBJ2-1	TRBV5-1	CASSARGNEQFF
TRBJ2-6	TRBV20-1	CSAREDRRRSGANVLTF
TRBJ1-1	TRBV14	CASRHVGSTEAFF
TRBJ2-1	TRBV11-1	CASSQLAGSYNEQFF
TRBJ2-7	TRBV2	CASGRTNGYEQYF
TRBJ2-1	TRBV14	CASSQSLGSGRVGEQFF
TRBJ1-2	TRBV4-1	CASSQTDSPGYTF
TRBJ2-4	TRBV12-3/TRBV12-4	CASSLPNGAKNIQYF
TRBJ1-6	TRBV10-3	CAISEGDRGSPLHF
TRBJ1-1	TRBV10-3	CAISLEPNTEAFF
TRBJ2-7	TRBV19	CASSWRGRYEQYF
TRBJ2-5	TRBV6-1	CASTRGLAGNGETQYF
TRBJ2-1	TRBV18	CASSPRENEQFF
TRBJ2-2	TRBV5-1	CASRGRRNTGELFF
TRBJ1-5	TRBV12-3/TRBV12-4	CASSFGGLDQPQHF
TRBJ2-2	TRBV2	CASKGGGNGELFF
TRBJ2-5	TRBV9	CASSSRTSVETQYF
TRBJ1-5	TRBV5-5	CASSLGQGAQGLYSNQPQHF
TRBJ2-7	TRBV29-1	CSVGSGLAGYEQYF
TRBJ2-1	TRBV3-1	CASSQEYGDEQFF
TRBJ2-7	TRBV10-3	CATWGQGVYEQYF
TRBJ2-5	TRBV20-1	CSARVPGGKETQYF
TRBJ1-1	TRBV6-5	CASSYSEGIRTEAFF